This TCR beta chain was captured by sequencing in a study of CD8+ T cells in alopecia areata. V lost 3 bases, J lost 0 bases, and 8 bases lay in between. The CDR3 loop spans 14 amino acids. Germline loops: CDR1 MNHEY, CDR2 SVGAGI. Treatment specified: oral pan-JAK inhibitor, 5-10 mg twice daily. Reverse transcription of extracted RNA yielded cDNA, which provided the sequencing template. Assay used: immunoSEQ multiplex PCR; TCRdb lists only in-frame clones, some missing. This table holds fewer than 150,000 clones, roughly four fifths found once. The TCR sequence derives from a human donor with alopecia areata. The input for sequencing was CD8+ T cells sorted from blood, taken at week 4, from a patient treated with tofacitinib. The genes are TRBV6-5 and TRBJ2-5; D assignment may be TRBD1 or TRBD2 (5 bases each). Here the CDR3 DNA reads TGTGCCAGCAGTTATTGGGGGTACCAAGAGACCCAGTACTTC. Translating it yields CASSYWGYQETQYF.